These 22 T cell receptor beta chains were all obtained from the same sample, sequenced in a study of cytomegalovirus exposure and HLA in healthy donors (dated by TCRdb to 2017 to 2019). Library creation used the immunoSEQ multiplex PCR assay. A mixture of 60 forward primers for TCR Vbeta segments and 13 reverse primers for TCR Jbeta segments was used in the multiplex PCR. The table was pulled from immuneACCESS by TCRdb, which kept in-frame rearrangements only. Such tables lose some clones; where checked, under half of the loss comes from unresolved V genes, and the rest has no known cause. Across this sample there are under 200,000 clones, with just under 80% seen only once. 4.5% to 7.5% of the sample rests with the top ten. The specimen sequenced was PBMCs. These receptors all come from a young woman in good health and CMV-seropositive.

The chain has TRBV28 and TRBJ2-2; D is undetermined. Germline V gene data show CDR1 as MDHEN and CDR2 as SYDVKM. Trimming shortened V by 4 bases and J by 1 base, and 13 bases separated the two germline ends. The CDR3 is 16 residues long. Here the CDR3 reads CASSSSPTGNTGELFF. The CDR3, as DNA: TGTGCCAGCAGTTCGAGTCCGACGGGGAACACCGGGGAGCTGTTTTTT.

This clone was seen a handful of times. The chain links TRBV11-2 to TRBJ2-7; D uncertain. CDR3 length: 15 residues. The germline gives CDR1 SGHAT, CDR2 FQNNGV. The germline V and J ends were trimmed by 3 bases and 4 bases, with 16 bases remaining between them. CDR3 loop: CASSFNPAGFYEQYF. CDR3 DNA sequence: TGTGCCAGCAGCTTCAATCCAGCCGGGTTTTACGAGCAGTACTTC.

The chain is built from TRBV10-2 and TRBJ2-3, with TRBD2 matching over 14 bases. The V and J ends lost 5 bases and 5 bases, in that order; junction bases with no gene match: 9. CDR1 is WSHSY and CDR2 is SAAADI in the germline V gene. There are 17 residues in the CDR3. The CDR3 reads CASSPTSGRAQGDTQYF. The CDR3 region has the DNA TGCGCCAGCAGTCCGACTAGCGGGAGGGCCCAGGGAGATACGCAGTATTTT.

J is TRBJ1-5 and V is TRBV5-6; 8 nucleotides line up with TRBD1. Germline CDR1 SGHDT, CDR2 YYEEEE. J was trimmed by 2 bases and V by 4 bases; bases with no gene match: 8. This CDR3 comprises 16 residues. CDR3 protein: CASSPNRGSRNQPQHF. The CDR3 DNA reads as TGTGCCAGCAGCCCAAACAGGGGGTCCCGCAATCAGCCCCAGCATTTT.

The chain couples TRBV6-5 to TRBJ1-2, with D perhaps matching TRBD1 (5 bases). V lost 6 bases, J lost 4 bases, and 18 bases lay in between. CDR3 length equals 15 residues. Germline CDR1 reads MNHEY; CDR2 reads SVGAGI. CDR3 nucleotide sequence: TGTGCCAGCAGAAGGGGAGGCAGCGACACCTATGGCTACACCTTC. Translating it yields CASRRGGSDTYGYTF.

Points on this clone: The sample carries other DNA sequences with the same CDR3. This chain connects TRBV27 to TRBJ1-2; TRBD1 might be the D (5 bases). The V and J ends lost 2 bases and 8 bases respectively, with 12 bases between them. Germline V gene sequence: CDR1 MNHEY, CDR2 SMNVEV (reference sequence). The CDR3 extends over 13 amino acids. CDR3 DNA: TGTGCCAGCAGTTTAAGTGGGGGAGGCGGCTACACCTTC. It is translated as CASSLSGGGGYTF.

The rearrangement uses TRBV7-6 and TRBJ2-6; D may be TRBD1 (6 bases). The V gene's germline CDR1 is SGHVS and CDR2 FNYEAQ. The ends were cut back, 1 base at V and 4 bases at J, with 14 bases in the middle. The CDR3 runs to 17 residues. The CDR3 sequence: CASSLVQPGAGANVLTF. CDR3 DNA: TGTGCCAGCAGCTTAGTTCAGCCAGGGGCGGGGGCCAACGTCCTGACTTTC. Using reference TRBV7-6 and TRBJ2-6 for the parts outside the CDR3, the full variable domain is GAGVSQSPRYKVTKRGQDVALRCDPISGHVSLYWYRQALGQGPEFLTYFNYEAQQDKSGLPNDRFSAERPEGSISTLTIQRTEQRDSAMYRCASSLVQPGAGANVLTFGAGSRLTVL.

The sample holds one count of this clone. Other DNA sequences in the sample encode the same CDR3. The chain combines TRBV7-2 with TRBJ2-7; D is perhaps TRBD1 (6 bases). The CDR3 consists of 12 residues. Germline V gene lookup returns CDR1 SGHTA and CDR2 FQGNSA. V lost 4 bases to trimming and J lost 4 bases, with 8 bases between them. CDR3 DNA sequence: TGTGCCAGCAGCTCACAGGGATACGAGCAGTACTTC. It encodes CASSSQGYEQYF.

This clone was seen more than once but under ten times. This sequence joins TRBV7-2 and TRBJ1-3; D is uncertain. The V and J ends lost 1 base and 2 bases respectively, with 9 bases between them. From germline, CDR1 is SGHTA and CDR2 FQGNSA. CDR3 length: 15 residues. The CDR3 sequence is CASSLDGEAGNTIYF. DNA of the CDR3: TGTGCCAGCAGCTTAGATGGGGAGGCTGGAAACACCATATATTTT.

This clone was picked up a small number of times. This sequence joins TRBV5-6 and TRBJ2-1; 9 nucleotides match TRBD1. The CDR3 extends over 16 amino acids. The germline gives CDR1 SGHDT, CDR2 YYEEEE. J was trimmed by 4 bases and V by 5 bases; bases with no gene match: 10. The chain's CDR3 is CASRDTGGAGYNEQFF. DNA of the CDR3: TGTGCCAGCAGGGATACAGGGGGCGCGGGGTACAATGAGCAGTTCTTC.

The table lists this clone with a count of one. V is TRBV7-2 and J is TRBJ2-5; TRBD1 aligns across 10 bases. Germline CDR1 is SGHTA and CDR2 is FQGNSA. With V trimmed by 3 bases and J by 4 bases, 2 bases remained unmatched. The CDR3 extends over 14 amino acids. The CDR3 DNA follows: TGTGCCAGCAGCTTTGACAGGGGGCGAGAGACCCAGTACTTC. Translation: CASSFDRGRETQYF.

This chain joins TRBV7-8 and TRBJ1-6, with D possibly matching TRBD1 (5 bases). This CDR3 has 16 residues. Deletions cut 0 bases from V and 7 bases from J, with 13 bases between. The germline CDR1 and CDR2 sequences are SGHVS and FQNEAQ. The CDR3 loop reads CASSLAPQGRNSPLHF. DNA for the CDR3: TGTGCCAGCAGCTTAGCGCCGCAGGGTAGGAATTCACCCCTCCACTTT.

The chain has TRBV7-2 and TRBJ1-3, with D perhaps TRBD1 (5 bases). Germline CDR1 reads SGHTA; CDR2 reads FQGNSA. This CDR3 contains 15 residues. Deletions cut 4 bases from V and 0 bases from J, with 10 bases between. CDR3 bases: TGTGCCAGCAGCTCCGACAGTCTCTCTGGAAACACCATATATTTT. It specifies CASSSDSLSGNTIYF.

The DNA of the CDR3 is TGTGCCAGCAGCCTCTCGCGACGGCCGGGGGGCTCCTACGAGCAGTACTTC. This sequence encodes CASSLSRRPGGSYEQYF. This rearrangement joins TRBV27 to TRBJ2-7; 7 nucleotides match TRBD2. Germline V lookup: CDR1 MNHEY, CDR2 SMNVEV (reference sequence). The CDR3 is 17 residues long. The J segment lost 0 bases and the V segment lost 6 bases, leaving 14 bases of the junction unmatched.

The V gene is TRBV6-6, the J gene TRBJ2-7; D possibly corresponds to TRBD1 (7 bases). The germline V and J ends were trimmed by 6 bases and 6 bases, with 21 bases remaining between them. Germline values: CDR1 MNHNY, CDR2 SVGAGI (reference sequence). The CDR3 spans 15 residues. The CDR3 sequence is CASRGGGWGEVEQYF. Here the CDR3 DNA reads TGTGCCAGCAGAGGGGGCGGCTGGGGGGAGGTCGAGCAGTACTTC.

This chain joins TRBV7-8 and TRBJ1-5; D not resolved. Germline-derived CDR1 and CDR2 are SGHVS and FQNEAQ. This CDR3 spans 17 amino acids. The V end lost 2 bases, the J end lost 0 bases, and 14 bases lay between the germline ends. In DNA, the CDR3 is TGTGCCAGCAGCTTAAGAGCCTGGAGCTATAGCAATCAGCCCCAGCATTTT. Encoded protein: CASSLRAWSYSNQPQHF. The whole variable domain, remainder taken from reference TRBV7-8 and TRBJ1-5, is GAGVSQSPRYKVAKRGQDVALRCDPISGHVSLFWYQQALGQGPEFLTYFQNEAQLDKSGLPSDRFFAERPEGSVSTLKIQRTQQEDSAVYLCASSLRAWSYSNQPQHFGDGTRLSIL.

The chain employs TRBV7-9 and TRBJ1-1; 7 nucleotides align to TRBD1. V was pared by 10 bases and J by 0 bases, with 14 bases of the junction left unmatched. The CDR3 consists of 16 residues. From germline, CDR1 is SEHNR and CDR2 FQNEAQ (reference sequence). The DNA for the CDR3 is TGTGCCATCTCCAGCACAGGGGCGGGAATGAACACTGAAGCTTTCTTT. Amino acids: CAISSTGAGMNTEAFF.

The chain recombines TRBV19 with TRBJ1-1; the D is unclear. V lost 3 bases and J lost 1, with 9 bases in between. This CDR3 has 14 amino acids. Germline V lookup: CDR1 LNHDA, CDR2 SQIVND (reference sequence). CDR3: CASSIPGTNTEAFF. CDR3 coding DNA: TGTGCCAGTAGTATTCCAGGTACGAACACTGAAGCTTTCTTT.

The table lists this clone with a count of one. The rearrangement links TRBV12-2 to TRBJ2-3; TRBD2 is taken as the D call from the table, unchecked against the DNA. TRBV12-2 is labeled a pseudogene. The CDR3 has 13 residues. Here the CDR3 reads CASRCGAGDTQYF. CDR3 sequence (DNA): TGTGCAAGTCGGTGCGGGGCCGGGGATACGCAGTATTTT.

The rearrangement uses TRBV9 and TRBJ2-7, with 10 positions matching TRBD1. This CDR3 is 15 amino acids long. Germline CDR1 SGDLS, CDR2 YYNGEE. The trim removed 3 bases at V and 0 bases at J, leaving 3 bases unmatched. The DNA for the CDR3 is TGTGCCAGCAGCGAGGGACAGGGGAGCTCCTACGAGCAGTACTTC. Translating it yields CASSEGQGSSYEQYF.

The genes are TRBV25-1 and TRBJ2-7, with 9 nucleotides matching TRBD1. With V trimmed by 1 base and J by 6 bases, 10 bases remained unmatched. Germline CDR1 MGHDK, CDR2 SYGVNS. The CDR3 extends over 16 amino acids. The CDR3 DNA is TGTGCCAGCAGTGAATTACTCTGGACAGGGGTGTCCGAGCAGTACTTC. This gives the protein CASSELLWTGVSEQYF.

The V call is TRBV5-1, the J call TRBJ2-2, with 8 bases that match TRBD2. With 5 bases clipped from V and 5 bases from J, the junction kept 8 bases outside the gene matches. CDR3 length equals 15 residues. Germline CDR1 SGHRS, CDR2 YFSETQ. CDR3 DNA sequence: TGCGCCAGCAGGAAAGCGGGAGTGGGGACCGGGGAGCTGTTTTTT. It is translated as CASRKAGVGTGELFF.